A single sample gave rise to the 2 T cell receptor beta chains below, sequenced in a study of blood T cell repertoires in COVID-19. Profiling relied on immunoSEQ multiplex PCR, and the TCRdb table lists in-frame clones only, not all of them. Of some 80,000 clones in the sample, 84% were seen once. Sequencing was carried out using peripheral blood. All receptors come from a human donor in a cohort sampled during active COVID-19.

The chain employs TRBV28 and TRBJ1-5, with 7 bases that match TRBD1. The V gene's germline CDR1 is MDHEN and CDR2 SYDVKM. Trimming removed 2 bases from V and 4 bases from J; junction bases left unmatched: 17. The CDR3 has 19 amino acids. CDR3 sequence (DNA): TGTGCCAGCAGTTTAGGGGGAGGAACAGGGGTTGGTGGAAATCAGCCCCAGCATTTT. Its protein product is CASSLGGGTGVGGNQPQHF.

This clone has only a few counts. This CDR3 is CASSYGQPYTEAFF. Here the CDR3 DNA reads TGTGCCAGCAGTTACGGGCAGCCTTACACTGAAGCTTTCTTT. The rearrangement joins TRBV6-5 to TRBJ1-1; the D is unclear. The CDR3 spans 14 residues. Germline V gene sequence: CDR1 MNHEY, CDR2 SVGAGI. Trimming cost V 2 bases and J 3 bases, with 10 bases left between them.